This T cell receptor beta chain was recorded in a study of cytomegalovirus exposure and HLA in healthy donors (dated by TCRdb to about 2017). Regarding the study in general: In an earlier analysis of approximately 640 of the donors, approximately 300 Gb of sequence data and 90 million to 130 million unique TCR beta sequences from 180 million or so T cells were reported. An early release that covered 640 HLA-typed donors contained approximately 290 gigabases of sequencing data and around 80 million unique TCR sequences. Of the roughly 400 genotyped donors, around 81% fell in the genetic ancestry cluster associated with self-reported Caucasian donors. The study was designed to test whether signatures of past pathogen exposure could be identified by cataloging public T cell receptors. The study used immunosequencing to profile the T cell repertoires of about 670 subjects and linked those repertoires to cytomegalovirus serostatus. Besides the first cohort of around 670 subjects, a separate validation cohort made up of 120 different subjects was used. High-throughput TCR immunosequencing, statistical association of individual TCRs with disease status, and machine learning were combined to predict cytomegalovirus infection status. To study patterns of TCR occurrence, a later analysis re-analyzed previously published TCR beta repertoires from around 670 donors and added high-resolution HLA genotyping. In the later analysis, no new phenotypic data were used to find candidate immune exposures; instead, reliance was placed on TCR beta sequences and their occurrence across donors. An earlier analysis of nearly 600 of the donors applied high-throughput TCR beta sequencing to assess whether each TCR beta V gene segment acted as functional or pseudogenic. Donor age, sex, ethnicity and CMV serostatus were compiled alongside the repertoire data. In a later genetic analysis, genome-wide SNP genotypes for 398 of the 666 donors were used, and that subset was treated as a discovery cohort. All discovery cohort repertoires had been generated on a single sequencing platform. Class I and class II HLA loci were covered by the typing at four-digit resolution. Typing coverage varied by locus: about 629-640 donors for A, B, C, DRB1 and DQB1; 522 for DQA1; about 570 for DPA1; approximately 450 for DPB1. Because of strong linkage in the cohort, roughly five DR-DQ haplotypes were treated as single units for association and clustering. Among a few hundred genotyped donors of the cohort, an average of around 240,000 unique TCR beta nucleotide sequences were sequenced per donor, roughly 18% of them non-productive. Broad study findings and their caveats: A few of the identified cytomegalovirus-associated TCR beta chains were confirmed in vitro to be specific for cytomegalovirus antigens. In the study, around 150 TCR beta chains were listed as associated with cytomegalovirus. Because counts were too low, more than 15 rarely observed V segments, including chromosome 9 orphons, were left out of the earlier analysis of approximately 580 of the donors. CMV serostatus was the only immune exposure information available for the cohort. It was suggested by the authors that the approach could potentially be generalized to other disease states and immunological phenotypes. An association between a missense DCLRE1C variant and V-gene and J-gene trimming of TCR beta chains was found in a later genetic analysis and replicated in an independent cohort. Most CMV-associated TCR beta chains appeared to be HLA-restricted in a later analysis, and the HLA associations seemed to be driven largely by CMV exposure. Because some donors lacked HLA typing at each locus, the association tests relied only on the typed subset. The cohort was sequenced for TCR beta chains only, and without alpha or paired-chain data the features that could be detected were limited. Compared with the roughly 700-donor mean, donors in an Asian-associated ancestry cluster had fewer N-insertions in productive TCRs, according to a later genetic analysis. A cluster of highly shared sequence variants was judged likely to represent a technical artifact of the sequencing pipeline. A later analysis associated 16,951 TCR beta sequences with specific HLA alleles at a false discovery rate of 0.05. The presence/absence analyses assumed that sequencing depth was roughly uniform across donors, and that assumption may not be true. In an earlier analysis of approximately 590 of the donors, most TCR beta V segments appeared in productive rearrangements about 90% or about 30% of the time, broadly matching IMGT annotations. A further reported finding was that TCR beta sequences accurately predicted the HLA-A and HLA-B alleles for most subjects in the first cohort. Across donors, most TCR sequences were observed very rarely, whereas some public TCRs were present in many individuals. A later analysis reported that several top co-occurrence clusters appeared linked to parvovirus B19, influenza, CMV and Epstein-Barr virus. The 87-base-pair reads could not distinguish some IMGT-functional V segments, including TRBV6-2 and TRBV6-3, so those segments were excluded. Compared with equally common non-associated chains, HLA-associated TCR beta chains in a later analysis were more clonally expanded and had lower generation probabilities. When HLA alleles, especially DR and DQ, strongly co-occurred, TCR associations were difficult to assign to individual alleles. A later analysis found that TCR association rates varied across HLA loci, with DRB1 alleles showing the most associated TCRs and HLA-C alleles the fewest. The classifier was reported to diagnose cytomegalovirus status with high specificity and sensitivity in both the original and validation cohorts. Correlated functional status among segregating V segments might reflect linkage disequilibrium, but an unknown experimental factor could not be ruled out.

Germline trimming: 4 bases from V, 2 bases from J; junction bases outside gene matches: 5. The CDR3 spans 15 residues, from the cysteine through the phenylalanine. Just the 45-base CDR3 DNA is kept, in frame starting at base 1. The germline V gene (reference sequence) provides CDR1 SEHNR and CDR2 FQNEAQ. The cohort was made up of under 800 healthy bone marrow donors. All cohort members were sampled while nominally healthy, although unrecorded immune exposures were likely present. The donor was CMV seronegative and was included in the group of over 300 seronegative cohort members. Every donor gave a peripheral blood sample, and the peripheral blood mononuclear cells from that sample were used for TCR beta sequencing. The Qiagen DNeasy Blood Extraction Kit was used to extract genomic DNA from the blood cell samples. Comment on this clone: The antigen it recognizes is unknown. No much larger clone is present one base from it, and per-base qualities are unavailable.

Library creation used the immunoSEQ multiplex PCR assay. For the multiplex PCR, a mixture combining 60 forward primers for TCR Vbeta segments and 13 reverse primers for TCR Jbeta segments was used. A multiplex PCR assay on genomic DNA amplified the CDR3 region of rearranged TCR beta genes. On the Illumina HiSeq System, the amplified TCR beta libraries were sequenced as 87-base-pair reads. Under the source paper's analysis protocol: A later analysis counted tens of millions of unique TCR beta chains across the 690 or so repertoires, and roughly 11 million of these chains were shared by at least two donors. A nearest-neighbor algorithm error-corrected the raw reads and collapsed the reads into unique sequences, merging closely related sequences to remove PCR and sequencing errors. V, D and J gene segments were assigned by aligning CDR3 sequences to IMGT reference sequences. Each retained sequence needed at least a six-nucleotide match to both a V gene segment and a J gene segment. Rearrangements were classified as productive when the CDR3 lacked stop codons and remained in frame with V and J, and all other rearrangements were classified as non-productive. CDR3 was defined by IMGT convention, running from the second conserved V-encoded cysteine to the conserved J-encoded phenylalanine. The earlier analysis of approximately 500 of the donors excluded sequences that lacked an unambiguous match to a single V gene segment. In an earlier analysis of a few hundred of the donors, V segments were called functional above 56.7% productive rearrangements and were called segregating when the between-donor standard deviation exceeded 5%. A statistical classification framework was built for diagnosing cytomegalovirus status from the catalog of TCR beta chain sequences. In a later analysis, TCR nucleotide sequences were compared against IMGT/GENE-DB human TR gene sequences so that V and J genes could be assigned. A later analysis assigned CDR3 sequences and most-parsimonious VDJ recombination scenarios with the TCRdist pipeline. A later analysis defined each TCR beta chain by its CDR3 amino acid sequence plus V-gene family, and excluded reads lacking a unique V-gene family. In a later analysis, around 650 highly shared, low-generation-probability nucleotide sequences were removed to address suspected cross-contamination and a sequencing artifact. In a later analysis, a clonal expansion index for each public chain was calculated from normalized within-repertoire ranks of inferred template counts. In a later analysis, generation probabilities were computed using a VDJ recombination model fitted to out-of-frame rearrangements, and the results were checked against IGoR. In a later analysis, TCR-TCR, TCR-HLA and TCR-CMV co-occurrence was scored with hypergeometric tests, and a repertoire-size bias correction was applied to TCR pairs. False discovery rates were estimated in a later analysis by permuting HLA or CMV assignments 20 times. A later analysis grouped co-occurring TCRs with DBSCAN, adding TCRdist sequence similarity when clustering within HLA-allele-positive subsets. Repertoires with fewer than 30,000 or more than 120,000 public chains, plus five repertoires with anomalous nucleotide sharing, were excluded from co-occurrence clustering. TCRdb mirrors the immuneACCESS table, restricted to in-frame sequences. Some clones are absent from its copies; in checked studies, under half trace to an unresolved V gene, and the reason for the others is unknown. V and J calls plus clone size are reproduced from that table; the DNA served to infer D and trimming. This sample lists 150,000 to 200,000 clones; around 77% were detected once. 1.5% to 2% of the sample belongs to the ten largest clones.

Source material: PBMCs. The chain is made from TRBV7-9 and TRBJ2-1; the central 7 bases match TRBD1. This receptor was obtained from a woman aged 30 to 39 in good health and CMV-seronegative. Here is the DNA: TGTGCCAGCAGCTCATACGGGACAGCCTACAATGAGCAGTTCTTC. Translated, this is CASSSYGTAYNEQFF.